This TCR beta chain emerged from a study of CD8+ T cells in alopecia areata. Whole-study findings and limits: A large proportion of expanded lesional clones were detected persisting in scalp and blood during tofacitinib. Scalp data also include sequences from resident alphabeta T cells of normal skin. Tofacitinib yielded significantly lower scalp clonality and fewer expanded CD8+ clones among the top 100.

As for treatment: oral pan-JAK inhibitor, 5-10 mg twice daily. Using a FACSAria, the CD4+ and CD8+ T cells were sorted from the PBMCs. For this clone: Its target is unknown.

After isolation, RNA underwent reverse transcription to generate cDNA as the sequencing template. Produced via immunoSEQ multiplex PCR; TCRdb's table is partial and in-frame only. Among approximately 300,000 clones listed, roughly 60% were seen once. The length of the CDR3 is 15 residues. The J segment lost 5 bases and the V segment lost 1 base, leaving 5 bases of the junction unmatched. Germline V gene data show CDR1 as SNHLY and CDR2 as FYNNEI. The V and J genes are TRBV2 and TRBJ2-7; 10 positions match TRBD2. The TCR sequence derives from a human donor with alopecia areata. The starting material was CD4+ T cells sorted from blood, obtained at week 24, from a patient treated with tofacitinib. CDR3 sequence (DNA): TGTGCCAGCAGTGAAGAAAGCGGGGGGGCCGACGAGCAGTACTTC. It specifies CASSEESGGADEQYF.